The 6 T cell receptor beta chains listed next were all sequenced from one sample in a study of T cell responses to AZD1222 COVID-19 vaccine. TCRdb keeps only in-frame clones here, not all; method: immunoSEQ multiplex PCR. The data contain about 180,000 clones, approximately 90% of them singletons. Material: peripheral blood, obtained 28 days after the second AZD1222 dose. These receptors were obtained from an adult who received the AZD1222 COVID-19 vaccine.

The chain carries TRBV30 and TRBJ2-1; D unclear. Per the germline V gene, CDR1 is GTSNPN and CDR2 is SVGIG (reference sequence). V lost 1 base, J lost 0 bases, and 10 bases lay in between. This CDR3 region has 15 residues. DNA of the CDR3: TGTGCCTGGAGTGCGTATGCGGTCTCCTACAATGAGCAGTTCTTC. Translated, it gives CAWSAYAVSYNEQFF.

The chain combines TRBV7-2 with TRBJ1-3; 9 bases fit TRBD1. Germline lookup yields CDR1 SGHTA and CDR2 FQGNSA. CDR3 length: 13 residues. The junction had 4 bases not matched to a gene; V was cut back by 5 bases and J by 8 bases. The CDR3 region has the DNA TGTGCCAGCAGCCGAGACAGGGGGGACACCATATATTTT. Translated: CASSRDRGDTIYF.

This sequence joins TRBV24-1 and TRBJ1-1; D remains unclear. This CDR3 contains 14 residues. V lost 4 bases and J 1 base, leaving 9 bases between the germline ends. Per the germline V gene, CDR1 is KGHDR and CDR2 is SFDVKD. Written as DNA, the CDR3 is TGTGCCACCAGTGACCCATCCACGAACACTGAAGCTTTCTTT. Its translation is CATSDPSTNTEAFF.

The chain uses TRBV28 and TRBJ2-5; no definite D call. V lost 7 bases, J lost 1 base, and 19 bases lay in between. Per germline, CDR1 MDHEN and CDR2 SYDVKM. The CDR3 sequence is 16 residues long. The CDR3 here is CASTLGGIRTQETQYF. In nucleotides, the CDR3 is TGTGCCAGCACTCTCGGTGGGATTCGTACCCAAGAGACCCAGTACTTC.

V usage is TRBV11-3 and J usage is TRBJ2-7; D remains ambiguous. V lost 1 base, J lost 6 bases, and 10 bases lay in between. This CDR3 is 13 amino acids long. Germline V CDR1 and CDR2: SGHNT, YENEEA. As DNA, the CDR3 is TGTGCCAGCAGCTTAGCCCAGGAGTTCGAGCAGTACTTC. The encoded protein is CASSLAQEFEQYF.

The CDR3 coding sequence is TGTGCCAGCAGCAAGGGACAGGGGGTTATGTGGCAGCCCCAGCATTTT. Translating gives CASSKGQGVMWQPQHF. The chain uses TRBV21-1 and TRBJ1-5; the D call TRBD1 from the table was never checked on the DNA. TRBV21-1 is annotated as a pseudogene. The CDR3 spans 16 residues.